The next 5 T cell receptor beta chains were all read from a single sample in a study of T-cell memory formation after mild COVID-19. TCRdb analysed the 5' RACE reads with MiXCR anew, one entry per CDR3 protein. There are fewer than 400,000 distinct CDR3 sequences in the sample; under 15% occur only once, and about a fifth lies in the top ten. Specimen: PBMCs or a T cell subset sorted from them (not recorded which). These receptors came from a man younger than 30 who had mild COVID-19 (a few samples of this study predate the infection). Cell type and time point are not known.

This clonotype showed up just a few times. The CDR3 nucleotides read TGTGCCAGCAGTTTAGGGACCGGGCCCTATGGCTACACCTTC. Its translation is CASSLGTGPYGYTF. J is TRBJ1-2 and V is TRBV12-3 or TRBV12-4, with D unresolved. The CDR3 consists of 14 residues. V was cut by 1 base and J by 4 bases, with 10 bases left in between.

The rearrangement links TRBV30 to TRBJ2-7, with TRBD1 identical over 8 bases. With V trimmed by 0 bases and J by 9 bases, 7 bases remained unmatched. Germline loops: CDR1 GTSNPN, CDR2 SVGIG (reference sequence). This CDR3 comprises 13 residues. The CDR3 sequence: CAWSVRGQGRQYF. CDR3 sequence (DNA): TGTGCCTGGAGTGTACGAGGACAGGGAAGGCAGTACTTC.

There are a few counts of this clonotype. The rearrangement uses TRBV5-5 and TRBJ2-7; 10 nucleotides agree with TRBD1. CDR3 length: 14 amino acids. With V trimmed by 5 bases and J by 5 bases, 7 bases remained unmatched. Germline loops: CDR1 SGHKS, CDR2 YYEKEE (reference sequence). The CDR3 sequence is CASSLKDRGNEQYF. The DNA for the CDR3 is TGTGCCAGCAGTTTGAAGGACAGGGGGAACGAGCAGTACTTC. Full variable domain (missing parts from reference TRBV5-5 and TRBJ2-7): DAGVTQSPTHLIKTRGQQVTLRCSPISGHKSVSWYQQVLGQGPQFIFQYYEKEERGRGNFPDRFSARQFPNYSSELNVNALLLGDSALYLCASSLKDRGNEQYFGPGTRLTVT.

The V call is TRBV4-1, the J call TRBJ1-2; 11 bases are a match to TRBD1. This CDR3 is built from 14 residues. V lost 3 bases to trimming and J lost 4 bases; unmatched junction nucleotides: 1. Germline CDR1 and CDR2: MGHRA and YSYEKL. The DNA of the CDR3 is TGCGCCAGCAGCCAGGGGACAGGGGGCTATGGCTACACCTTC. It specifies CASSQGTGGYGYTF.

The genes are TRBV27 and TRBJ2-2; the D is unclear. V was pared by 4 bases and J by 7 bases, with 7 bases between. The CDR3 length is 12 residues. Germline CDR1 and CDR2: MNHEY and SMNVEV (reference sequence). This CDR3 is CASSSFGGELFF. The DNA for the CDR3 is TGTGCCAGCAGTTCGTTCGGCGGGGAGCTGTTTTTT.